This is a list of T cell receptor beta chains from one sample in a study of blood T cells in healthy people across ages. Each CDR3 protein gets one entry after TCRdb re-called the 5' RACE reads with MiXCR. This sample has about 640,000 distinct CDR3 sequences, with roughly three fifths found just once. Sequencing used blood. Receptor source: a man in his sixties in good health. Both conserved end residues are part of each CDR3. Fields, in order: V gene, clone size, J gene, CDR3 length, D gene, CDR3 DNA, CDR3 protein. A D gene is named only where the DNA matches it firmly. Not all rows give a size; the values are once, few, many and, for expanded clones, a class.

TRBV14,NA,TRBJ2-3,13,NA,TGTGCCAGCAGCCTACTCCCCGCAGATACGCAGTATTTT,CASSLLPADTQYF
TRBV3-1,NA,TRBJ2-7,15,NA,TGTGCCAGCAGCCAAGCTACCGGGGTCTACAATGAGCAGTACTTC,CASSQATGVYNEQYF
TRBV7-9,many,TRBJ2-1,14,NA,TGTGCCGGCCGGAGGTCAGGGATCAACAATGAGCAGTTCTTC,CAGRRSGINNEQFF
TRBV24-1,medium-sized,TRBJ2-5,13,NA,TGTGCCACCGGAAACGCTGCAGGCGAGACCCAGTACTTC,CATGNAAGETQYF
TRBV4-1,NA,TRBJ2-5,16,NA,TGCGCCAGCAGCCAAGATTATCGGGACCGCCCGGAGACCCAGTACTTC,CASSQDYRDRPETQYF
TRBV29-1,NA,TRBJ1-1,14,NA,TGCAGCGTTGCCAGAACAAAGATGAACACTGAAGCTTTCTTT,CSVARTKMNTEAFF
TRBV15,many,TRBJ2-4,12,NA,TGTGCCACCCTCGGGGGACAAAACATTCAGTACTTC,CATLGGQNIQYF
TRBV5-1,NA,TRBJ2-5,16,TRBD2,TGCGCCAGCAGCCCGGTCGGACTAGCGGGGTGGGAGACCCAGTACTTC,CASSPVGLAGWETQYF
TRBV5-1,NA,TRBJ2-4,14,NA,TGCGCCAGCAGCTTGGCACTGACGACTAGTGAGCAGTACTTC,CASSLALTTSEQYF
TRBV7-9,few,TRBJ1-6,16,TRBD1,TGTGCCAGCAGCTCAGAGGGAACAGGGGTCGGTTCACCCCTCCACTTT,CASSSEGTGVGSPLHF
TRBV6-1,NA,TRBJ2-4,17,NA,TGTGCCAGCATCCCTATGGGGGCAGATCTAGCCAAAAACATTCAGTACTTC,CASIPMGADLAKNIQYF
TRBV6-2/TRBV6-3,few,TRBJ2-5,14,NA,TGTGCCAGCAGTTCGAACGGACTTTCAGAGACCCAGTACTTC,CASSSNGLSETQYF
TRBV12-3/TRBV12-4,once,TRBJ1-6,13,NA,TGTGCCAGCAGAGGACGGCTTAATTCACCCCTCCACTTT,CASRGRLNSPLHF